These 20 T cell receptor beta chains came from one sample sequenced in a study of CD8 T cells in Susac syndrome. When the RNA was reverse transcribed, random hexamers were used with an input of about 0.5 to 1 ug. Each CDR3 protein gets one entry after TCRdb re-called the immunoSEQ multiplex PCR reads with MiXCR. The table shows about 70,000 distinct CDR3 sequences, with 85% to 95% occurring only once. Sample: CD8+ T cells from PBMCs. Every receptor here comes from a human donor in good health.

The gene calls are TRBV29-1 and TRBJ2-1; perhaps TRBD1 as D (6 bases). CDR1 and CDR2 from the germline V gene are SQVTM and ANQGSEA. V was cut by 7 bases and J by 8 bases, with 27 bases left in between. The CDR3 spans 16 residues. The CDR3 reads CSAQGERSRDIYEQFF. CDR3 bases: TGCAGCGCCCAAGGGGAACGGTCCCGGGACATATATGAGCAGTTCTTC.

This rearrangement joins TRBV24-1 to TRBJ1-2, with 7 bases matching TRBD1. Germline CDR1 KGHDR, CDR2 SFDVKD. With 3 bases clipped from V and 9 bases from J, the junction kept 12 bases outside the gene matches. The CDR3 extends over 15 amino acids. Written as DNA, the CDR3 is TGTGCCACCAGTGATCCCGGGAGGAGGGGGCCGCGCTACACCTTC. It codes for CATSDPGRRGPRYTF.

The CDR3 is CAWSVVSTGELFF. CDR3 coding DNA: TGTGCCTGGAGTGTCGTCTCAACCGGGGAGCTGTTTTTT. This chain joins TRBV30 and TRBJ2-2; no reliable D call. The CDR3 covers 13 residues. V was trimmed by 0 bases and J by 5 bases, leaving 7 bases between them. Germline V lookup: CDR1 GTSNPN, CDR2 SVGIG (reference sequence).

This clonotype came up once. The genes are TRBV7-9 and TRBJ2-3; D ambiguous. Germline CDR1 reads SEHNR; CDR2 reads FQNEAQ (reference sequence). Trimming removed 7 bases at V and 3 bases at J, with 14 bases between. CDR3 length: 14 amino acids. The DNA of the CDR3 is TGTGCCAGCACCCTGCTTGGAGAGACAGATACGCAGTATTTT. It specifies CASTLLGETDTQYF.

The V call is TRBV29-1, the J call TRBJ2-2; D is possibly TRBD1 or TRBD2 (5 bases each). In germline, CDR1 is SQVTM, CDR2 ANQGSEA. This CDR3 is built from 15 residues. V was clipped by 6 bases and J by 6 bases, with 20 bases between them. The CDR3: CSVAGTESRSGELFF. For the CDR3, the DNA is TGCAGCGTCGCCGGGACGGAGTCCCGATCCGGGGAGCTGTTTTTT.

The chain carries TRBV11-3 and TRBJ2-1, with a possible D match to TRBD2 (6 bases). The ends were cut back, 4 bases at V and 8 bases at J, with 18 bases in the middle. CDR1 and CDR2 from the germline V gene are SGHNT and YENEEA. The CDR3 is 15 residues long. As DNA, the CDR3 is TGTGCCAGCAGCTCCCTGGGGGAGGTAAATGATGAGCAGTTCTTC. It translates to CASSSLGEVNDEQFF.

This rearrangement joins TRBV5-6 to TRBJ1-4; D remains ambiguous. CDR1 and CDR2 from the germline V gene are SGHDT and YYEEEE. The CDR3 runs 14 residues. Trimming stripped 2 bases from V and 5 bases from J, with 10 bases between. The CDR3 spells CASSFGQLNEKLFF. In DNA form, the CDR3 reads TGTGCCAGCAGCTTCGGGCAGCTAAATGAAAAACTGTTTTTT. The variable domain in full, with the rest retrieved from reference TRBV5-6 and TRBJ1-4, is DAGVTQSPTHLIKTRGQQVTLRCSPKSGHDTVSWYQQALGQGPQFIFQYYEEEERQRGNFPDRFSGHQFPNYSSELNVNALLLGDSALYLCASSFGQLNEKLFFGSGTQLSVL.

The rearrangement joins TRBV29-1 to TRBJ2-5; D may be TRBD2 (5 bases). V shed 3 bases and J shed 2 bases, with 13 bases lying between them. The CDR3 covers 14 residues. Per the germline V gene, CDR1 is SQVTM and CDR2 is ANQGSEA. The CDR3 is CSVENPGIQETQYF. Written as DNA, the CDR3 is TGCAGCGTTGAGAACCCGGGGATTCAAGAGACCCAGTACTTC.

The chain employs TRBV5-1 and TRBJ2-7, with 9 nucleotides matching TRBD1. The CDR3 covers 15 residues. Germline V gene sequence: CDR1 SGHRS, CDR2 YFSETQ. The junction had 7 bases not matched to a gene; V was cut back by 0 bases and J by 6 bases. The CDR3 region has the DNA TGCGCCAGCAGCTTGGACAGGGGGCTTCCTCGCGAGCAGTACTTC. Translating gives CASSLDRGLPREQYF. Full variable domain (outside the CDR3, taken from reference TRBV5-1 and TRBJ2-7): KAGVTQTPRYLIKTRGQQVTLSCSPISGHRSVSWYQQTPGQGLQFLFEYFSETQRNKGNFPGRFSGRQFSNSRSEMNVSTLELGDSALYLCASSLDRGLPREQYFGPGTRLTVT.

The V gene is TRBV4-1, the J gene TRBJ2-7; the D gene could be TRBD1 or TRBD2 (5 bases each). The length of the CDR3 is 13 residues. The V end lost 2 bases, the J end lost 5 bases, and 10 bases lay between the germline ends. Germline CDR1 reads MGHRA; CDR2 reads YSYEKL. The CDR3: CASSQLGDNEQYF. The CDR3, as DNA: TGCGCCAGCAGCCAACTGGGGGATAACGAGCAGTACTTC.

The chain combines TRBV6-2 or TRBV6-3 with TRBJ2-1; a weak D match, TRBD2 (5 bases). The CDR3 totals 13 residues. Germline CDR1 and CDR2: MNHEY and SVGEGT. The V and J ends lost 8 bases and 2 bases respectively, with 10 bases between them. CDR3 in amino acids: CASGLGAYNEQFF. The DNA of the CDR3 is TGTGCCAGCGGACTGGGTGCCTACAATGAGCAGTTCTTC.

Here the CDR3 DNA reads TGCGCCAGCAGCCCTCTCGAGGGGGGCCGCTACGAGCAGTACTTC. This codes for CASSPLEGGRYEQYF. The V call is TRBV4-1, the J call TRBJ2-7; D assignment may be TRBD1 or TRBD2 (6 bases each). The CDR3 covers 15 residues. The V gene lost 4 bases and the J gene lost 3 bases, with 16 bases spanning the gap. Germline V lookup: CDR1 MGHRA, CDR2 YSYEKL.

This clonotype was detected once. This chain connects TRBV29-1 to TRBJ2-2, with TRBD1 identical over 7 bases. The CDR3 contains 14 residues. Unmatched junction bases numbered 4, after V lost 5 bases and J lost 1 base. Germline CDR1 is SQVTM and CDR2 is ANQGSEA. The CDR3 bases are TGCAGCGTTATGGACAGGTTGAACACCGGGGAGCTGTTTTTT. Translated: CSVMDRLNTGELFF.

The rearrangement links TRBV20-1 to TRBJ2-7; 9 bases line up with TRBD2. The CDR3 spans 15 residues. J gave up 2 bases and V 5 bases, and 10 bases lay outside the gene matches. Germline-derived CDR1 and CDR2 are DFQATT and SNEGSKA (reference sequence). CDR3 nucleotides: TGCAGTGCTTGGGGACTAGCCGAAAGCACCTACGAGCAGTACTTC. This encodes CSAWGLAESTYEQYF.

CDR3 coding DNA: TGTGCCAGCAGCCCCCCGTGGGACGAGCAGTACTTC. This encodes CASSPPWDEQYF. The chain joins TRBV7-9 to TRBJ2-7; D is uncertain. CDR1 and CDR2 from the germline V gene are SEHNR and FQNEAQ (reference sequence). This CDR3 spans 12 amino acids. V lost 5 bases and J lost 5, with 10 bases in between.

V gene TRBV4-1 combines with J gene TRBJ2-5; D not certain. Germline lookup yields CDR1 MGHRA and CDR2 YSYEKL. Trimming cost V 1 base and J 5 bases, with 23 bases left between them. The CDR3 extends over 18 amino acids. CDR3 sequence: CASSQVRSRRPKAETQYF. CDR3 coding DNA: TGCGCCAGCAGCCAAGTGAGGTCACGTCGCCCGAAAGCGGAGACCCAGTACTTC.

There are a few counts of this clonotype. The V call is TRBV7-9, the J call TRBJ2-6; D ambiguous. The V gene lost 5 bases and the J gene lost 7 bases, with 9 bases spanning the gap. CDR3 length equals 13 residues. Germline CDR1 SEHNR, CDR2 FQNEAQ (reference sequence). This chain's CDR3 is CASSVDPANVLTF. DNA of the CDR3: TGTGCCAGCAGCGTGGACCCAGCCAACGTCCTGACTTTC.

V gene TRBV29-1 combines with J gene TRBJ1-2; 8 nucleotides align to TRBD1. Germline-derived CDR1 and CDR2 are SQVTM and ANQGSEA. Unmatched junction bases numbered 5, after V lost 4 bases and J lost 7 bases. This CDR3 has 12 amino acids. CDR3: CSVGDRGSGYTF. CDR3 DNA: TGCAGCGTTGGAGACAGGGGCTCTGGCTACACCTTC.

The V gene is TRBV7-2, the J gene TRBJ2-1; 14 nucleotides match TRBD2. This CDR3 is built from 17 residues. V gave up 2 bases and J gave up 6 bases; unmatched junction bases: 6. From germline, CDR1 is SGHTA and CDR2 FQGNSA. The CDR3 sequence: CASSLRTSGGIGNEQFF. In DNA form, the CDR3 reads TGTGCCAGCAGCTTACGGACTAGCGGGGGGATAGGCAATGAGCAGTTCTTC.

J is TRBJ1-4 and V is TRBV4-1; no definite D call. CDR1 and CDR2 from the germline V gene are MGHRA and YSYEKL. Trimming took 1 base from V and 10 from J, leaving 10 bases between them. This CDR3 is 13 amino acids long. The CDR3 region is CASSQVEGGKLFF. CDR3 nucleotides: TGCGCCAGCAGCCAAGTTGAGGGCGGAAAACTGTTTTTT.